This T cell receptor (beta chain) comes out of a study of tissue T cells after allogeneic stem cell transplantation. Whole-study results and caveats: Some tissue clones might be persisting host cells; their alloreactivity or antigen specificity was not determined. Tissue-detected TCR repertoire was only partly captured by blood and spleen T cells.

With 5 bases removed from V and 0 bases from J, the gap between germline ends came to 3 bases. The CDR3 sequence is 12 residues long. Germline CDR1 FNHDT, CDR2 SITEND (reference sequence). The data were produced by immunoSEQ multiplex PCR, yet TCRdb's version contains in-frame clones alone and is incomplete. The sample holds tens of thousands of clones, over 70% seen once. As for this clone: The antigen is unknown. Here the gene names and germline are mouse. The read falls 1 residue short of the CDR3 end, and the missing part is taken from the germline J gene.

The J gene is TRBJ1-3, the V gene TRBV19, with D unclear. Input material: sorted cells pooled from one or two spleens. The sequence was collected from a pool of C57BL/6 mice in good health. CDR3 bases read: TGTGCCAGCAGGGTTTCTGGAAATACGCTCTAT. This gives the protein CASRVSGNTLY. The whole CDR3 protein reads CASRVSGNTLYF. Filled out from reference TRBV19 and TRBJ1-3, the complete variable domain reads GGIITQTPKFLIGQEGQKLTLKCQQNFNHDTMYWYRQDSGKGLRLIYYSITENDLQKGDLSEGYDASREKKSSFSLTVTSAQKNEMAVFLCASRVSGNTLYFGEGSRLIVV.